Listed below are T cell receptor beta chains from one sample, sequenced in a study of T-cell memory formation after mild COVID-19. TCRdb recomputed calls from the 5' RACE reads with MiXCR, one row per CDR3 protein. The sample lists approximately 340,000 distinct CDR3 sequences, less than 20% seen once, with approximately 20% in the top ten. The sequenced sample consisted of PBMCs or a T cell subset sorted from them (not recorded which). The receptors shown here come from a man in his late teens or twenties who had mild COVID-19 (a few samples of this study predate the infection). Cell type and time point are not known. CDR3s include the opening cysteine and the closing phenylalanine or tryptophan. Each record gives: clone size, J gene, V gene, D gene, CDR3 DNA, CDR3 protein. The D gene is left open where the match is weak. Size values are once, few and many counts, or a class for expanded clones, and some rows have none.

many TRBJ2-1 TRBV6-5 TRBD1 TGTGCCAGCAGGGTCACAGGGGTTAGCTCCTACAATGAGCAGTTCTTC CASRVTGVSSYNEQFF
. TRBJ2-3 TRBV12-3/TRBV12-4 . TGTGCCAGCAGTGCGGGACTTGGGCCCACAGATACGCAGTATTTT CASSAGLGPTDTQYF
. TRBJ2-1 TRBV11-2 . TGTGCCAGCAGCCCAAGGGCAGGACCCTCCTACAATGAGCAGTTCTTC CASSPRAGPSYNEQFF
. TRBJ2-5 TRBV7-9 . TGTGCCAGCAGCTTGAGAGGGCAAGTAGAGACCCAGTACTTC CASSLRGQVETQYF
many TRBJ2-2 TRBV7-6 . TGTGCCAGCAGCAGCCAGGGGGGGGACCCCTACACCGGGGAGCTGTTTTTT CASSSQGGDPYTGELFF
few TRBJ2-1 TRBV2 TRBD1 TGTGCCAGCAGTGAACAGGGGGTAAATGAGCAGTTCTTC CASSEQGVNEQFF
few TRBJ2-3 TRBV25-1 . TGTGCCAGCAGTCTTCCCCAGGAAGATACGCAGTATTTT CASSLPQEDTQYF
. TRBJ1-2 TRBV19 . TGTGCCAGTAGTATAGGCGCGGGGAGGGATGGCTACACCTTC CASSIGAGRDGYTF
. TRBJ2-5 TRBV7-2 TRBD2 TGTGCCAGCACCCCCGGGGGGCGGGGGGGGAGAGAGACCCAGTACTTC CASTPGGRGGRETQYF
. TRBJ1-5 TRBV5-1 TRBD1 TGCGCCAGCAGCTGGGGGGGACAGCCCGTGGATTTTAGCAATCAGCCCCAGCATTTT CASSWGGQPVDFSNQPQHF
few TRBJ1-1 TRBV29-1 TRBD1 TGCAGCGCCTATGACAGGGTCATCTTCACTGAAGCTTTCTTT CSAYDRVIFTEAFF
few TRBJ1-4 TRBV28 . TGTGCCAGCAGTTCGTTCACGGAAAAACTGTTTTTT CASSSFTEKLFF
. TRBJ2-3 TRBV25-1 TRBD1 TGTGCCAGCAGTGAATTCCCCGTAGGGGACAGGCAAGATACGCAGTATTTT CASSEFPVGDRQDTQYF
. TRBJ1-1 TRBV6-2/TRBV6-3 TRBD1 TGTGCCACCGGGGACAGGGTAAGCTGGAGTGAGACTGAAGCTTTCTTT CATGDRVSWSETEAFF
. TRBJ2-5 TRBV6-2/TRBV6-3 . TGTGCCAGCAGTTGGAGGGCGCTCCAAGAGACCCAGTACTTC CASSWRALQETQYF
few TRBJ1-3 TRBV4-3 . TGCGCCAGCAGCCAAGACCAGGGTGCTGGAAACACCATATATTTT CASSQDQGAGNTIYF
few TRBJ2-1 TRBV5-1 TRBD1 TGCGCCAGCAGCTTGGGGCCGACAGGGCGTGAGCAGTTCTTC CASSLGPTGREQFF
. TRBJ2-7 TRBV5-6 . TGTGCCAGCACCCTGGGCCTGGGGGCCCACGAGCAGTACTTC CASTLGLGAHEQYF
few TRBJ2-3 TRBV7-3 TRBD2 TGTGCCAGCAGCTTAGGGGGGAGGGCAGGGACGGATACGCAGTATTTT CASSLGGRAGTDTQYF
few TRBJ2-3 TRBV6-5 TRBD2 TGTGCCAGCAGTTACGGGGCTAGCGGGAGCACAGATACGCAGTATTTT CASSYGASGSTDTQYF
. TRBJ2-1 TRBV25-1 TRBD2 TGTGCCAGCAGTAAGGGACTAGCGGGGATGCGGGATGAGCAGTTCTTC CASSKGLAGMRDEQFF
. TRBJ2-3 TRBV19 TRBD1 TGTGCCAGTACCCTGGGACAGGGCGGAGATACGCAGTATTTT CASTLGQGGDTQYF
. TRBJ2-7 TRBV7-2 . TGTGCCAGCAGCTTAGTAAGGGAGCAGTACTTC CASSLVREQYF
few TRBJ2-2 TRBV18 . TGTGCCAGCTCACCTATGGCTTTGAACACCGGGGAGCTGTTTTTT CASSPMALNTGELFF